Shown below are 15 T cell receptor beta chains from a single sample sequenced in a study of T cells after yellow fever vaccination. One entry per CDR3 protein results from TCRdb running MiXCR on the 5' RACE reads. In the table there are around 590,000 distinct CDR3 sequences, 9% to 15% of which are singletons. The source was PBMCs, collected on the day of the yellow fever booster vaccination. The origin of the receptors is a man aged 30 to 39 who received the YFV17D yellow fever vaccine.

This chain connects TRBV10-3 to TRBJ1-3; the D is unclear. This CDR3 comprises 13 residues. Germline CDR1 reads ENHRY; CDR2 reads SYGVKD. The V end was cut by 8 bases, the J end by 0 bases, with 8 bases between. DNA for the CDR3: TGTGCCATCGAGGCCGGCTCTGGAAACACCATATATTTT. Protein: CAIEAGSGNTIYF.

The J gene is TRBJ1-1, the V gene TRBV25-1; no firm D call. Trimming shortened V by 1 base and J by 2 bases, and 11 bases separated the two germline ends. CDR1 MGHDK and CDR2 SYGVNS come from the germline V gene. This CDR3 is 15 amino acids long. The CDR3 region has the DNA TGTGCCAGCAGTGAATCGGCCAGGTTCAACACTGAAGCTTTCTTT. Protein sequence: CASSESARFNTEAFF.

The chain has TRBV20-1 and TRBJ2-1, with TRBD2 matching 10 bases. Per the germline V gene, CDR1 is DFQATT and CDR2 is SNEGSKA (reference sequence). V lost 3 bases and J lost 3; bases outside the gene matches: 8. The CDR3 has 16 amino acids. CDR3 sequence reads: CSARELAGGGYNEQFF. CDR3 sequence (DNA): TGCAGTGCTAGGGAGTTAGCGGGAGGTGGCTACAATGAGCAGTTCTTC.

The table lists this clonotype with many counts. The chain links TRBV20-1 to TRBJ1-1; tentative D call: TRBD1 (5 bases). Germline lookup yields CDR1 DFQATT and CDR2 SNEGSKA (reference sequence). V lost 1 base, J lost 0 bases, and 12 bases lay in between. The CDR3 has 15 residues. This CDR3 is CSARVGGTMNTEAFF. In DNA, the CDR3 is TGCAGTGCTAGAGTGGGGGGGACGATGAACACTGAAGCTTTCTTT.

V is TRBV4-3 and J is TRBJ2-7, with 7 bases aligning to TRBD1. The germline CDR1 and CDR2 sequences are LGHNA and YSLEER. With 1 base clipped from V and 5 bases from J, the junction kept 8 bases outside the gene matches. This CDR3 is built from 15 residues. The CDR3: CASSQVWGQTHEQYF. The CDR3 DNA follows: TGCGCCAGCAGCCAAGTGTGGGGACAGACCCACGAGCAGTACTTC.

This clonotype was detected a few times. The CDR3 DNA sequence: TGTGCCAGCGGGGAGGTGACCGGGGAGCTGTTTTTT. It encodes CASGEVTGELFF. The rearrangement joins TRBV2 to TRBJ2-2, with TRBD2 as a possible D gene (6 bases). The germline V and J ends were trimmed by 8 bases and 5 bases, with 9 bases remaining between them. The germline V gene encodes CDR1 SNHLY and CDR2 FYNNEI. The CDR3 contains 12 residues.

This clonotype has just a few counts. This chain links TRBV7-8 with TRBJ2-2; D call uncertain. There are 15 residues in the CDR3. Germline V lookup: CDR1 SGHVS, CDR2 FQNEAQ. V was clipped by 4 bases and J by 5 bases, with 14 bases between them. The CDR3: CASSSTSQGTGELFF. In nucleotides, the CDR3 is TGTGCCAGCAGCTCCACTTCCCAAGGGACCGGGGAGCTGTTTTTT.

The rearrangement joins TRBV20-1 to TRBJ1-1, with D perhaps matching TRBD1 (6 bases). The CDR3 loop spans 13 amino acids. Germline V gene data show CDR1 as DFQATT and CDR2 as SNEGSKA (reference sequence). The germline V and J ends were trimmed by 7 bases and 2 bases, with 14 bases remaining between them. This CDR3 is CSGGAGPNTEAFF. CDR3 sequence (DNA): TGCAGTGGGGGGGCAGGACCTAACACTGAAGCTTTCTTT.

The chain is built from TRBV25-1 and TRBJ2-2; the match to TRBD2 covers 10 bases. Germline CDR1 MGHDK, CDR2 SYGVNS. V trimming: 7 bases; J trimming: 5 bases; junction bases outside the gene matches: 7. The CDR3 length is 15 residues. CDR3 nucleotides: TGTGCCAGCACCACCTTAGCGGGGGGAACCGGGGAGCTGTTTTTT. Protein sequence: CASTTLAGGTGELFF.

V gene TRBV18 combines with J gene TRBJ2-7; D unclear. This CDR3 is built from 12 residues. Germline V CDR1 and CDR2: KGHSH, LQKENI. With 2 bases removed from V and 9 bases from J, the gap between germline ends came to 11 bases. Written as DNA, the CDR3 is TGTGCCAGCTCACCAGAAAGGGTTGCGCAGTACTTC. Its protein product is CASSPERVAQYF.

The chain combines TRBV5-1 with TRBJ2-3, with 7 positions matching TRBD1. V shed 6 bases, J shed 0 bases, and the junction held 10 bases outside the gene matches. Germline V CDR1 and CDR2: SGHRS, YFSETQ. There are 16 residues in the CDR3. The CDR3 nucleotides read TGCGCCAGCAACCGGGGTCCGGGACAGAGCACAGATACGCAGTATTTT. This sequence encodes CASNRGPGQSTDTQYF. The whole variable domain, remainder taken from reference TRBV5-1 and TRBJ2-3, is KAGVTQTPRYLIKTRGQQVTLSCSPISGHRSVSWYQQTPGQGLQFLFEYFSETQRNKGNFPGRFSGRQFSNSRSEMNVSTLELGDSALYLCASNRGPGQSTDTQYFGPGTRLTVL.

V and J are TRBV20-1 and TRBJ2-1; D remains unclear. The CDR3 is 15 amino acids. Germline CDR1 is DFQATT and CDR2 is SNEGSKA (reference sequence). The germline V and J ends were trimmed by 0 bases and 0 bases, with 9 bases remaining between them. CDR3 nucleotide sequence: TGCAGTGCTAGAGATACCCGGAGCTCCTACAATGAGCAGTTCTTC. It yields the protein CSARDTRSSYNEQFF.

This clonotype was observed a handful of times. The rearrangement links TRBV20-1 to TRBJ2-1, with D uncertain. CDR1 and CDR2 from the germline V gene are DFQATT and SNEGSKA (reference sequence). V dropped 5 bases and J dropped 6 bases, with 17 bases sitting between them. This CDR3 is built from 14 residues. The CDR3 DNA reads TGCAGTGCTCCGGACGTGGCGCGGTCCAATGAGCAGTTCTTC. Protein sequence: CSAPDVARSNEQFF.

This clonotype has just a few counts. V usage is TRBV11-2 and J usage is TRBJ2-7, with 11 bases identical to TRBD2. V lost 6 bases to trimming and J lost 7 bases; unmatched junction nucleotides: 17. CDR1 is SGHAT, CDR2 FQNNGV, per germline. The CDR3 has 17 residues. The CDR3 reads CASRFGLAGRTLGEQYF. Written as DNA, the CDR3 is TGTGCCAGCAGATTCGGACTAGCGGGCCGTACGTTGGGGGAGCAGTACTTC.

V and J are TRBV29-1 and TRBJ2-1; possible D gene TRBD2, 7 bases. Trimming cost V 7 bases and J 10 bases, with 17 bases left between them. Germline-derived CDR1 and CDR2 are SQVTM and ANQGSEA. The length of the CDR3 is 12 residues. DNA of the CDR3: TGCAGCGCGGGGGGCTGGGGGACAGAGCAGTTCTTC. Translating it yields CSAGGWGTEQFF.